These 32 T cell receptor beta chains were sequenced from one sample in a study of T cells in Graves' hyperthyroidism and ophthalmopathy. There were TCR beta CDR3 regions amplified from RNA transcripts. The TCR CDR3 first-round RT-PCR relied on the HTBI primer set. TCRdb processed the multiplex PCR reads anew with MiXCR; each CDR3 protein has one entry. The data show over 150,000 distinct CDR3 sequences, about a sixth seen once. Sequenced material: blood. These TCRs come from a woman between 50 and 59 years old with Graves' hyperthyroidism.

This clonotype was seen ten or more times. V is TRBV19 and J is TRBJ1-2, with a tentative D call TRBD1 (6 bases). The CDR3 length is 15 residues. CDR1 is LNHDA, CDR2 SQIVND, per germline (reference sequence). V lost 6 bases and J lost 7, with 21 bases in between. Written as DNA, the CDR3 is TGTGCCAGTAGACTTCCGACAGGAGCCCCTAGTGGCTACACCTTC. It yields the protein CASRLPTGAPSGYTF.

The chain uses TRBV6-1 and TRBJ2-1; D gene uncertain. Trimming stripped 1 base from V and 15 bases from J, with 13 bases between. Germline assignment: CDR1 MNHNS and CDR2 SASEGT. This CDR3 has 12 residues. CDR3 DNA sequence: TGTGCCAGCAGTGAAGGGGCCAGGCAATGGTTCTTC. It encodes CASSEGARQWFF.

In this sample, this clonotype turned up many times. This chain joins TRBV19 and TRBJ1-2; D unclear. CDR3 length: 13 amino acids. The V gene lost 3 bases and the J gene lost 4 bases, with 9 bases spanning the gap. Germline V gives CDR1 LNHDA, CDR2 SQIVND (reference sequence). The CDR3 coding sequence is TGTGCCAGTAGTATTTACGGAATCTATGGCTACACCTTC. Translating gives CASSIYGIYGYTF.

This clonotype was counted between two and nine times. V is TRBV7-2 and J is TRBJ1-2; D is unclear. CDR1 is SGHTA, CDR2 FQGNSA, per germline. Trimming cost V 7 bases and J 1 base, with 4 bases left between them. The CDR3 has 11 residues. The CDR3 DNA reads as TGTGCCAGCATGAATAACTATGGCTACACCTTC. Translation gives CASMNNYGYTF.

The gene calls are TRBV12-3 or TRBV12-4 and TRBJ2-3; tentatively, D is TRBD2 (5 bases). The CDR3 consists of 16 residues. V lost 5 bases and J 0 bases, leaving 15 bases between the germline ends. CDR3 sequence reads: CASSPLDWDSTDTQYF. As DNA, the CDR3 is TGTGCCAGCAGTCCCTTGGACTGGGATAGCACAGATACGCAGTATTTT.

The chain links TRBV28 to TRBJ2-5; D possibly matches TRBD1 or TRBD2 (5 bases each). The V end lost 6 bases, the J end lost 5 bases, and 13 bases lay between the germline ends. CDR1 is MDHEN, CDR2 SYDVKM, per germline. This CDR3 region has 13 residues. CDR3 sequence reads: CASSRQRGETQYF. CDR3 DNA sequence: TGTGCCAGCAGCCGACAGAGAGGGGAGACCCAGTACTTC.

The chain combines TRBV3-1 with TRBJ1-4, with 10 positions matching TRBD1. Trimming removed 3 bases from V and 5 bases from J; junction bases left unmatched: 3. The CDR3 has 15 amino acids. Germline V gene lookup returns CDR1 LGHDT and CDR2 YNNKEL (reference sequence). CDR3 loop: CASSHSGQGNEKLFF. DNA of the CDR3: TGTGCCAGCAGCCATTCGGGACAGGGGAATGAAAAACTGTTTTTT. The full variable domain, in which reference TRBV3-1 and TRBJ1-4 provide the parts outside the CDR3, is DTAVSQTPKYLVTQMGNDKSIKCEQNLGHDTMYWYKQDSKKFLKIMFSYNNKELIINETVPNRFSPKSPDKAHLNLHINSLELGDSAVYFCASSHSGQGNEKLFFGSGTQLSVL.

V and J are TRBV6-1 and TRBJ1-2; TRBD1 agrees at 7 bases. The CDR3 totals 17 residues. V lost 5 bases, J lost 3 bases, and 15 bases stayed unmatched. The germline V gene has CDR1 MNHNS and CDR2 SASEGT. CDR3 in amino acids: CASSPRQHRGRDYGYTF. The CDR3, as DNA: TGTGCCAGCAGTCCTCGTCAACACAGGGGCAGGGACTATGGCTACACCTTC.

This clonotype occurred many times. The chain is built from TRBV7-9 and TRBJ2-1, with 9 nucleotides matching TRBD2. Germline V gives CDR1 SEHNR, CDR2 FQNEAQ (reference sequence). V shed 3 bases and J 0 bases; nucleotides not matched to a gene: 6. This CDR3 is 17 amino acids long. The CDR3 DNA reads as TGTGCCAGCAGCTTCTGGCGGGGGGGGGGCTCCTACAATGAGCAGTTCTTC. Its protein product is CASSFWRGGGSYNEQFF.

This clonotype has ten or more counts. This sequence joins TRBV6-1 and TRBJ1-1; TRBD1 aligns across 10 bases. The ends lost 8 bases at V and 2 bases at J; junction bases unmatched: 2. CDR1 is MNHNS and CDR2 is SASEGT in the germline V gene. This CDR3 is 13 amino acids long. The CDR3 loop reads CASGTGVNTEAFF. As DNA, the CDR3 is TGTGCCAGCGGGACAGGGGTAAACACTGAAGCTTTCTTT.

The genes are TRBV5-1 and TRBJ1-1, with no clear D. This CDR3 has 13 residues. V was shortened by 5 bases and J by 0 bases, with 8 bases between the two germline ends. Germline values: CDR1 SGHRS, CDR2 YFSETQ. CDR3 sequence (DNA): TGCGCCAGCAGGATGACTATGAACACTGAAGCTTTCTTT. Translation gives CASRMTMNTEAFF.

This clonotype was counted ten times or more. J is TRBJ2-1 and V is TRBV6-2 or TRBV6-3, with 15 positions matching TRBD2. The CDR3 has 18 amino acids. The V gene end was trimmed by 4 bases and the J gene end by 7 bases; junction bases not matched to a gene: 11. In germline, CDR1 is MNHEY, CDR2 SVGEGT. CDR3 sequence (DNA): TGTGCCAGCAGTTCCGGACTAGCGGGGGGGCGCGAGTCGAATGAGCAGTTCTTC. Protein: CASSSGLAGGRESNEQFF.

In its sample, this clonotype was seen many times. The V and J genes are TRBV5-1 and TRBJ1-1, with D tentatively TRBD1 (5 bases). This CDR3 contains 15 residues. Trimming left V 4 bases short and J 5 bases short, with 18 bases between. Looked up from germline, CDR1 is SGHRS and CDR2 is YFSETQ. CDR3 sequence (DNA): TGCGCCAGCAGCCCCGGGTGGGGGTCGGGGACTGAAGCTTTCTTT. Translating it yields CASSPGWGSGTEAFF.

This clonotype appeared once. The chain's CDR3 is CASSLRAGGGEQYF. As DNA, the CDR3 is TGTGCCAGCAGCTTAAGGGCAGGGGGCGGTGAGCAGTACTTC. The V and J genes are TRBV11-2 and TRBJ2-7; 8 nucleotides agree with TRBD1. In germline, CDR1 is SGHAT, CDR2 FQNNGV. This CDR3 contains 14 residues. J was trimmed by 7 bases and V by 2 bases; bases with no gene match: 7.

This clonotype has a count of ten or more. As DNA, the CDR3 is TGTGCCAGCAGTGTCCAGGGATTTAAGGCTTTCTTT. It encodes CASSVQGFKAFF. The rearrangement uses TRBV28 and TRBJ1-1, with D possibly matching TRBD1 (5 bases). Trimming shortened V by 5 bases and J by 11 bases, and 15 bases separated the two germline ends. Germline CDR1 reads MDHEN; CDR2 reads SYDVKM. The CDR3 covers 12 residues.

The sample holds many counts of this clonotype. The chain uses TRBV15 and TRBJ2-1; the match to TRBD2 covers 12 bases. The germline V gene has CDR1 LNHNV and CDR2 YYDKDF (reference sequence). The ends lost 3 bases at V and 0 bases at J; junction bases unmatched: 6. The length of the CDR3 is 18 residues. The CDR3 sequence: CATSSGLAGSRSYNEQFF. The CDR3 DNA follows: TGTGCCACCAGCAGTGGACTAGCGGGGTCTCGCTCCTACAATGAGCAGTTCTTC.

V is TRBV28 and J is TRBJ2-5, with D perhaps TRBD1 (6 bases). Germline V CDR1 and CDR2: MDHEN, SYDVKM. With 1 base removed from V and 7 bases from J, the gap between germline ends came to 13 bases. The CDR3 totals 14 residues. The CDR3 nucleotides are TGTGCCAGCAGTTTATCACAGGGCCTGGGGACCCAGTACTTC. Translated, it gives CASSLSQGLGTQYF.

This clonotype has at least ten counts. The chain combines TRBV7-6 with TRBJ2-3; 7 nucleotides agree with TRBD1. J gave up 7 bases and V 4 bases, and 5 bases lay outside the gene matches. There are 13 residues in the CDR3. The germline V gene has CDR1 SGHVS and CDR2 FNYEAQ. CDR3 coding DNA: TGTGCCAGCAGCTCGACAGGGTGGCATACGCAGTATTTT. Its translation: CASSSTGWHTQYF.

At least ten counts were recorded for this clonotype. The chain links TRBV19 to TRBJ1-2; 8 bases are a match to TRBD1. The CDR3 is 14 amino acids. Germline CDR1 reads LNHDA; CDR2 reads SQIVND (reference sequence). The ends lost 6 bases at V and 2 bases at J; junction bases unmatched: 5. The DNA of the CDR3 is TGTGCCAGTAGAGGACAGGGTGGCAACTATGGCTACACCTTC. Its translation is CASRGQGGNYGYTF.

In its sample, this clonotype was seen a few times. This rearrangement joins TRBV28 to TRBJ2-2; 7 bases are a match to TRBD1. CDR1 MDHEN and CDR2 SYDVKM come from the germline V gene. V gave up 8 bases and J gave up 6 bases; unmatched junction bases: 6. This CDR3 has 13 amino acids. CDR3 sequence: CASDIRGSGELFF. As DNA, the CDR3 is TGTGCCAGCGACATCAGGGGGTCCGGGGAGCTGTTTTTT.

This clonotype was detected many times. The chain joins TRBV15 to TRBJ2-5; 11 bases fit TRBD1. J gave up 5 bases and V 0 bases, and 8 bases lay outside the gene matches. Per germline, CDR1 LNHNV and CDR2 YYDKDF (reference sequence). The CDR3 length is 17 residues. The CDR3 region has the DNA TGTGCCACCAGCAGAGATCGTAGGGACAGGGGGACGGAGACCCAGTACTTC. The encoded protein is CATSRDRRDRGTETQYF.

This clonotype was counted a few times. The V and J genes are TRBV5-5 and TRBJ2-1; D might be TRBD1 (6 bases). The ends were cut back, 5 bases at V and 7 bases at J, with 13 bases in the middle. Germline V gene data show CDR1 as SGHKS and CDR2 as YYEKEE (reference sequence). The CDR3 is 13 amino acids. For the CDR3, the DNA is TGTGCCAGCAGTTGGGGGCCAGAGAATGAGCAGTTCTTC. It translates to CASSWGPENEQFF.

This clonotype was counted many times. This chain links TRBV11-2 with TRBJ2-7; maybe TRBD1 (5 bases). V was clipped by 0 bases and J by 2 bases, with 8 bases between them. CDR1 is SGHAT and CDR2 is FQNNGV in the germline V gene. This CDR3 spans 14 amino acids. The CDR3 sequence: CASSLDRVTYEQYF. CDR3 nucleotides: TGTGCCAGCAGCTTAGACAGGGTCACCTACGAGCAGTACTTC.

This clonotype was observed many times. V gene TRBV20-1 combines with J gene TRBJ1-2; D unclear. Germline CDR1 reads DFQATT; CDR2 reads SNEGSKA (reference sequence). CDR3 length equals 13 residues. Trimming took off 5 bases at V and 8 bases at J, with 18 bases between the two ends. As DNA, the CDR3 is TGCAGTGCTTACAGCCGTCTCATCGGAGGCTACACCTTC. Translated: CSAYSRLIGGYTF.

This clonotype was recorded at least ten times. The chain combines TRBV24-1 with TRBJ1-2; TRBD1 agrees at 9 bases. Trimming cost V 2 bases and J 4 bases; bases outside gene matches: 4. This CDR3 spans 15 amino acids. Germline V lookup: CDR1 KGHDR, CDR2 SFDVKD. The CDR3 bases are TGTGCCACCAGTGATTCGGAGACAGGGGGCTATGGCTACACCTTC. Encoded protein: CATSDSETGGYGYTF.

At least ten counts were recorded for this clonotype. The V call is TRBV2, the J call TRBJ2-3; 8 bases match TRBD2. With V trimmed by 8 bases and J by 3 bases, 7 bases remained unmatched. The CDR3 runs 14 residues. From germline, CDR1 is SNHLY and CDR2 FYNNEI. DNA for the CDR3: TGTGCCAGCGACGCGGGGGGACCAACAGATACGCAGTATTTT. Its protein product is CASDAGGPTDTQYF.

The CDR3 nucleotides are TGTGCCTGGAGTGTGAGGACTAGCGCTTTACCCTACGAGCAGTACTTC. Translating it yields CAWSVRTSALPYEQYF. This chain joins TRBV19 and TRBJ2-7; 9 bases match TRBD2. V shed 11 bases, J shed 2 bases, and the junction held 16 bases outside the gene matches. The V gene's germline CDR1 is LNHDA and CDR2 SQIVND (reference sequence). The CDR3 is 16 residues long.

This clonotype has a count of ten or more. The V and J genes are TRBV6-1 and TRBJ1-6; no clear D. Germline CDR1 and CDR2: MNHNS and SASEGT. V was cut by 8 bases and J by 5 bases, with 16 bases left in between. The CDR3 sequence is 15 residues long. The CDR3 is CASLVGRTNNSPLHF. DNA for the CDR3: TGTGCCAGCCTAGTGGGCAGAACCAATAATTCACCCCTCCACTTT.

There are many counts of this clonotype. The V and J genes are TRBV19 and TRBJ2-3, with D unclear. The CDR3 runs to 12 residues. Germline lookup yields CDR1 LNHDA and CDR2 SQIVND (reference sequence). The V end lost 1 base, the J end lost 6 bases, and 5 bases lay between the germline ends. CDR3: CASSIGVDTQYF. In DNA, the CDR3 is TGTGCCAGTAGTATAGGAGTGGATACGCAGTATTTT.

In its sample, this clonotype was seen many times. The junction shows a germline mismatch at one end, possibly a read error. The chain's CDR3 is CASSLGGQGQEAQYF. The CDR3 coding sequence is TGTGCCAGCAGCTTAGGGGGACAGGGGCAAGAGGCCCAGTACTTC. The chain uses TRBV11-3 and TRBJ2-5, with 10 bases matching TRBD1. The CDR3 has 15 residues. The germline CDR1 and CDR2 sequences are SGHNT and YENEEA.

This clonotype has ten or more counts. J is TRBJ1-1 and V is TRBV29-1; D gene unclear. Germline CDR1 is SQVTM and CDR2 is ANQGSEA. The CDR3 is 13 residues long. Between the trimmed V and J ends, which lost 4 bases and 0 bases, there was a span of 9 bases. The CDR3 region has the DNA TGCAGCGTTGTGAGGCCCTTGAACACTGAAGCTTTCTTT. Its protein product is CSVVRPLNTEAFF.

This clonotype was observed at least ten times. The chain has TRBV5-1 and TRBJ2-3, with a possible D match to TRBD2 (5 bases). Germline V gene sequence: CDR1 SGHRS, CDR2 YFSETQ. CDR3 length equals 15 residues. Trimming stripped 3 bases from V and 2 bases from J, with 13 bases between. The CDR3 nucleotides read TGCGCCAGCAGCTCCGGGAACCTTATCACAGATACGCAGTATTTT. Residues: CASSSGNLITDTQYF.